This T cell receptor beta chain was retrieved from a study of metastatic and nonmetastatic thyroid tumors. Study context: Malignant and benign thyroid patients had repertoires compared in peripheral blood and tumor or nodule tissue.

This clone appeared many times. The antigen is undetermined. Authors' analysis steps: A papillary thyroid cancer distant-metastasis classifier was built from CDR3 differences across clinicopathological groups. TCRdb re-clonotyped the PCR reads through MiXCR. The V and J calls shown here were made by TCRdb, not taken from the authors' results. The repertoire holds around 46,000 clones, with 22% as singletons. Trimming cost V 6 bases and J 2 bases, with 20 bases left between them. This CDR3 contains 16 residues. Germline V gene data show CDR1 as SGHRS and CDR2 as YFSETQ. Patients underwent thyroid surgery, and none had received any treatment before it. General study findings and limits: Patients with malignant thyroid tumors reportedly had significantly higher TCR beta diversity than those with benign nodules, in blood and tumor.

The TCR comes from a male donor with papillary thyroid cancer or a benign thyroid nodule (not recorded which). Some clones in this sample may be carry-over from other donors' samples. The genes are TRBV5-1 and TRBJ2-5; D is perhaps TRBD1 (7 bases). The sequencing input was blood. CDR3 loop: CASTTWAGGSQETQYF. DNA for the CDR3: TGCGCCAGCACAACTTGGGCAGGGGGGAGTCAAGAGACCCAGTACTTC.